The 8 T cell receptor beta chains below come from one sample, sequenced in a study of T cell changes during pregnancy in multiple sclerosis. Repertoires were generated with immunoSEQ multiplex PCR, while TCRdb's copy carries only in-frame clones and drops some. The top ten hold about a sixth of the sample, which has about 14,000 clones, approximately 80% seen once. Sequencing was performed on CD8+ T cells from peripheral blood mononuclear cells, taken after pregnancy. The receptor set was obtained from a female donor in good health, enrolled as a control in a pregnancy study.

A single count supports this clone. The chain has TRBV9 and TRBJ1-1; D remains ambiguous. CDR3 length: 19 residues. CDR1 is SGDLS, CDR2 YYNGEE, per germline. Deletions cut 2 bases from V and 5 bases from J, with 28 bases between. Written as DNA, the CDR3 is TGTGCCAGCAGCGTTTTACGCGGGGAAGTGGGGTGGTTGTTGACTGAAGCTTTCTTT. This codes for CASSVLRGEVGWLLTEAFF.

This clone was seen just once. Written as DNA, the CDR3 is TGTGCCAGCAGCTTGGGACTAGCGGGGAAATACAATGAGCAGTTCTTC. It is translated as CASSLGLAGKYNEQFF. This chain connects TRBV7-9 to TRBJ2-1; 13 bases line up with TRBD2. This CDR3 contains 16 residues. Trimming removed 3 bases from V and 4 bases from J; junction bases left unmatched: 3. From germline, CDR1 is SEHNR and CDR2 FQNEAQ (reference sequence).

This chain joins TRBV13 and TRBJ1-1; 7 bases map to TRBD1. The trim removed 5 bases at V and 1 base at J, leaving 7 bases unmatched. CDR3 length: 15 residues. Germline loops: CDR1 PRHDT, CDR2 FYEKMQ (reference sequence). The DNA for the CDR3 is TGTGCCAGCAGCCCCCCGACAGGGAAGAACACTGAAGCTTTCTTT. The encoded protein is CASSPPTGKNTEAFF. Variable domain in full (rest from reference TRBV13 and TRBJ1-1): AAGVIQSPRHLIKEKRETATLKCYPIPRHDTVYWYQQGPGQDPQFLISFYEKMQSDKGSIPDRFSAQQFSDYHSELNMSSLELGDSALYFCASSPPTGKNTEAFFGQGTRLTVV.

This chain uses TRBV27 with TRBJ2-7, with TRBD2 matching over 7 bases. CDR3 length: 16 amino acids. V shed 6 bases and J 6 bases; nucleotides not matched to a gene: 17. Germline V gives CDR1 MNHEY, CDR2 SMNVEV (reference sequence). The CDR3 is CASSTLGGNFQFEQYF. In nucleotides, the CDR3 is TGTGCCAGCAGCACTTTGGGGGGGAATTTTCAATTCGAGCAGTACTTC.

CDR3 sequence: CASSYSGTGSYEQYF. DNA for the CDR3: TGTGCCAGCAGTTACTCCGGGACAGGCTCCTACGAGCAGTACTTC. The chain combines TRBV6-5 with TRBJ2-7; TRBD1 agrees at 8 bases. With 0 bases clipped from V and 0 bases from J, the junction kept 1 base outside the gene matches. Germline CDR1 reads MNHEY; CDR2 reads SVGAGI. CDR3 size: 15 residues.

The J gene is TRBJ2-7, the V gene TRBV4-1; D is perhaps TRBD2 (6 bases). The CDR3 is 14 residues long. V lost 4 bases and J 4 bases, leaving 14 bases between the germline ends. Germline values: CDR1 MGHRA, CDR2 YSYEKL. The CDR3 nucleotides are TGCGCCAGCAGCCCTCGGGAGTCTGGTTACGAGCAGTACTTC. Protein sequence: CASSPRESGYEQYF.

The chain employs TRBV6-1 and TRBJ1-2; weak D call: TRBD1 (6 bases). This CDR3 is 17 amino acids long. The ends were cut back, 3 bases at V and 8 bases at J, with 25 bases in the middle. Germline CDR1 MNHNS, CDR2 SASEGT. The CDR3 DNA sequence: TGTGCCAGCAGTGACCATCGAGGTATCGGGGGGCGGAGGGGCTACACCTTC. Protein: CASSDHRGIGGRRGYTF.

This clone appeared a few times. The CDR3 DNA reads as TGTGCCAGCAGCGGCGACAGGGGGAACACTGAAGCTTTCTTT. Translating gives CASSGDRGNTEAFF. This chain uses TRBV9 with TRBJ1-1; TRBD1 matches at 8 bases. Germline CDR1 SGDLS, CDR2 YYNGEE. J gave up 1 base and V 3 bases, and 2 bases lay outside the gene matches. This CDR3 spans 14 amino acids.